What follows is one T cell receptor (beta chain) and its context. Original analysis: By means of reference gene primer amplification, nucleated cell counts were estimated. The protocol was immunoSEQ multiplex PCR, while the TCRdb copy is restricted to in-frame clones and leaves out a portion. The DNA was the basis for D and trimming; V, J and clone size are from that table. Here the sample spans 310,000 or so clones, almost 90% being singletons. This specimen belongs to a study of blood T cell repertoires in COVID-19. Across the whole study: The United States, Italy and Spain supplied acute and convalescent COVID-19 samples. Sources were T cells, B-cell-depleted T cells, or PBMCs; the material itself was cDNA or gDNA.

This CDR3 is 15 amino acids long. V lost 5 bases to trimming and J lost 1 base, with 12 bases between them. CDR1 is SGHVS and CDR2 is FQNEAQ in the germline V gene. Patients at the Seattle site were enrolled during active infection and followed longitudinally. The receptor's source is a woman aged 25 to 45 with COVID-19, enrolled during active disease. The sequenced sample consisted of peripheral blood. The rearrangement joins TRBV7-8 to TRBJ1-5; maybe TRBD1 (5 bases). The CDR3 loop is CASSPGPESNQPQHF. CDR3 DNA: TGTGCCAGCAGCCCAGGGCCCGAGAGCAATCAGCCCCAGCATTTT. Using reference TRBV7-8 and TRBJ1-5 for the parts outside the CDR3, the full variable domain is GAGVSQSPRYKVAKRGQDVALRCDPISGHVSLFWYQQALGQGPEFLTYFQNEAQLDKSGLPSDRFFAERPEGSVSTLKIQRTQQEDSAVYLCASSPGPESNQPQHFGDGTRLSIL.